These 12 T cell receptor beta chains were all obtained from the same sample, sequenced in a study of blood T cells in healthy people across ages. A second PCR, run for about 6 to 12 cycles, used a sample-barcoded 5' primer plus a J-beta primer mix. TCRdb re-derived calls from the 5' RACE reads in MiXCR, one entry per CDR3 protein. The data hold roughly 650,000 distinct CDR3 sequences, with 32% observed a single time. Sequenced material: blood. The receptors derive from a woman of 80 years or more in good health.

This clonotype was detected ten times or more. V gene TRBV5-4 combines with J gene TRBJ2-1; tentative D call: TRBD1 (6 bases). The CDR3 loop spans 16 amino acids. V lost 3 bases, J lost 3 bases, and 16 bases lay in between. The germline V gene has CDR1 SGHNT and CDR2 YYREEE (reference sequence). This chain's CDR3 is CASSSARQGNYNEQFF. CDR3 coding DNA: TGTGCCAGCAGCTCGGCGAGGCAGGGGAACTACAATGAGCAGTTCTTC. Supplemented by reference TRBV5-4 and TRBJ2-1, the full variable domain reads ETGVTQSPTHLIKTRGQQVTLRCSSQSGHNTVSWYQQALGQGPQFIFQYYREEENGRGNFPPRFSGLQFPNYSSELNVNALELDDSALYLCASSSARQGNYNEQFFGPGTRLTVL.

As regards this clonotype: A read error is possible here, since a much larger clone lies one base away. V is TRBV20-1 and J is TRBJ2-1; 7 bases agree with TRBD2. Germline V gene lookup returns CDR1 DFQATT and CDR2 SNEGSKA (reference sequence). The CDR3 has 13 amino acids. Trimming at V came to 8 bases and at J to 4 bases, leaving 8 bases not matched to a gene. The CDR3 region is CSTPRLAYNEQFF. Written as DNA, the CDR3 is TGCAGTACTCCCCGACTAGCATACAATGAGCAGTTCTTC.

Many counts were recorded for this clonotype. Germline and junction disagree at one end, which may indicate a read error. The V call is TRBV7-7, the J call TRBJ2-4; TRBD1 might be the D (5 bases). The CDR3 runs 16 residues. Germline lookup yields CDR1 SSHAT and CDR2 FNYEAQ (reference sequence). In nucleotides, the CDR3 is TGTGCTAGCAAGTTCCCCATTAGGACATACAATGACATTCAGTACTTC. Its translation is CASKFPIRTYNDIQYF.

V and J are TRBV20-1 and TRBJ1-2; weak D call: TRBD1 (5 bases). Germline V gene sequence: CDR1 DFQATT, CDR2 SNEGSKA (reference sequence). Deletions cut 3 bases from V and 2 bases from J, with 13 bases between. The CDR3 contains 14 residues. CDR3 loop: CSASDVGVNYGYTF. The CDR3 DNA reads TGCAGTGCTAGTGACGTGGGGGTGAACTATGGCTACACCTTC.

The V call is TRBV6-6, the J call TRBJ2-1; D is tentatively TRBD1 or TRBD2 (7 bases each). Germline V gene sequence: CDR1 MNHNY, CDR2 SVGAGI (reference sequence). V lost 6 bases and J 7 bases, leaving 25 bases between the germline ends. The CDR3 extends over 17 amino acids. The chain's CDR3 is CASSYQLGRGGSNEQFF. The CDR3 region has the DNA TGTGCCAGCAGCTACCAGCTTGGCAGGGGGGGATCAAATGAGCAGTTCTTC.

Concerning this clonotype: At one of its ends the junction is not consistent with the germline gene, which may arise from a read error. The chain recombines TRBV18 with TRBJ2-2; D is possibly TRBD2 (5 bases). CDR3 length equals 15 residues. CDR1 is KGHSH and CDR2 is LQKENI in the germline V gene. CDR3 amino acids: CASSLGSDNTGERFF. CDR3 nucleotide sequence: TGTGCCAGCTCACTAGGATCAGACAACACCGGGGAGCGGTTTTTT.

The chain combines TRBV5-1 with TRBJ2-7; D is perhaps TRBD1 (5 bases). Germline CDR1 SGHRS, CDR2 YFSETQ. This CDR3 has 12 residues. Trimming stripped 2 bases from V and 6 bases from J, with 9 bases between. In DNA, the CDR3 is TGCGCCAGCAGCTTTTTAGGGGCCGAGCAGTACTTC. It specifies CASSFLGAEQYF.

The V gene is TRBV6-2 or TRBV6-3, the J gene TRBJ2-7; 9 bases map to TRBD1. From germline, CDR1 is MNHEY and CDR2 SVGEGT. V shed 6 bases, J shed 2 bases, and the junction held 5 bases outside the gene matches. This CDR3 region has 14 residues. The CDR3 sequence is CASRKDRGPYEQYF. CDR3 DNA: TGTGCCAGCAGGAAGGACAGGGGACCCTACGAGCAGTACTTC.

Turning to this clonotype: A read error is possible here, since a much larger clone lies one base away. The rearrangement joins TRBV4-1 to TRBJ2-5; D uncertain. CDR1 is MGHRA, CDR2 YSYEKL, per germline. V was clipped by 3 bases and J by 11 bases, with 13 bases between them. CDR3 length equals 12 residues. The CDR3 loop reads CASSHNYNEQYF. Here the CDR3 DNA reads TGCGCCAGCAGCCATAACTACAATGAGCAGTACTTC.

This clonotype appeared a single time. The V and J genes are TRBV30 and TRBJ1-1, with 8 bases matching TRBD1. The CDR3 is 14 amino acids. With V trimmed by 3 bases and J by 7 bases, 10 bases remained unmatched. The germline gives CDR1 GTSNPN, CDR2 SVGIG (reference sequence). CDR3 loop: CAWRTGRGPYEAFF. DNA for the CDR3: TGTGCCTGGAGAACGGGCAGGGGGCCGTATGAAGCTTTCTTT.

At least ten counts were recorded for this clonotype. The chain carries TRBV4-2 and TRBJ2-5; 7 nucleotides line up with TRBD2. The CDR3 is made up of 15 amino acids. Unmatched junction bases numbered 4, after V lost 0 bases and J lost 3 bases. Germline V gene lookup returns CDR1 LGHNA and CDR2 YNFKEQ. The CDR3 loop reads CASSQEGGTEETQYF. The CDR3 region has the DNA TGTGCCAGCAGCCAAGAGGGGGGGACCGAAGAGACCCAGTACTTC.

This clonotype was found many times. The rearrangement uses TRBV7-2 and TRBJ2-5, with 9 bases matching TRBD2. J lost 4 bases, V lost 6 bases, and 9 bases had no gene match. The germline V gene has CDR1 SGHTA and CDR2 FQGNSA. This CDR3 is built from 15 residues. CDR3 residues: CASRENSGGRETQYF. As DNA, the CDR3 is TGTGCCAGCAGGGAGAATAGCGGGGGTCGAGAGACCCAGTACTTC.